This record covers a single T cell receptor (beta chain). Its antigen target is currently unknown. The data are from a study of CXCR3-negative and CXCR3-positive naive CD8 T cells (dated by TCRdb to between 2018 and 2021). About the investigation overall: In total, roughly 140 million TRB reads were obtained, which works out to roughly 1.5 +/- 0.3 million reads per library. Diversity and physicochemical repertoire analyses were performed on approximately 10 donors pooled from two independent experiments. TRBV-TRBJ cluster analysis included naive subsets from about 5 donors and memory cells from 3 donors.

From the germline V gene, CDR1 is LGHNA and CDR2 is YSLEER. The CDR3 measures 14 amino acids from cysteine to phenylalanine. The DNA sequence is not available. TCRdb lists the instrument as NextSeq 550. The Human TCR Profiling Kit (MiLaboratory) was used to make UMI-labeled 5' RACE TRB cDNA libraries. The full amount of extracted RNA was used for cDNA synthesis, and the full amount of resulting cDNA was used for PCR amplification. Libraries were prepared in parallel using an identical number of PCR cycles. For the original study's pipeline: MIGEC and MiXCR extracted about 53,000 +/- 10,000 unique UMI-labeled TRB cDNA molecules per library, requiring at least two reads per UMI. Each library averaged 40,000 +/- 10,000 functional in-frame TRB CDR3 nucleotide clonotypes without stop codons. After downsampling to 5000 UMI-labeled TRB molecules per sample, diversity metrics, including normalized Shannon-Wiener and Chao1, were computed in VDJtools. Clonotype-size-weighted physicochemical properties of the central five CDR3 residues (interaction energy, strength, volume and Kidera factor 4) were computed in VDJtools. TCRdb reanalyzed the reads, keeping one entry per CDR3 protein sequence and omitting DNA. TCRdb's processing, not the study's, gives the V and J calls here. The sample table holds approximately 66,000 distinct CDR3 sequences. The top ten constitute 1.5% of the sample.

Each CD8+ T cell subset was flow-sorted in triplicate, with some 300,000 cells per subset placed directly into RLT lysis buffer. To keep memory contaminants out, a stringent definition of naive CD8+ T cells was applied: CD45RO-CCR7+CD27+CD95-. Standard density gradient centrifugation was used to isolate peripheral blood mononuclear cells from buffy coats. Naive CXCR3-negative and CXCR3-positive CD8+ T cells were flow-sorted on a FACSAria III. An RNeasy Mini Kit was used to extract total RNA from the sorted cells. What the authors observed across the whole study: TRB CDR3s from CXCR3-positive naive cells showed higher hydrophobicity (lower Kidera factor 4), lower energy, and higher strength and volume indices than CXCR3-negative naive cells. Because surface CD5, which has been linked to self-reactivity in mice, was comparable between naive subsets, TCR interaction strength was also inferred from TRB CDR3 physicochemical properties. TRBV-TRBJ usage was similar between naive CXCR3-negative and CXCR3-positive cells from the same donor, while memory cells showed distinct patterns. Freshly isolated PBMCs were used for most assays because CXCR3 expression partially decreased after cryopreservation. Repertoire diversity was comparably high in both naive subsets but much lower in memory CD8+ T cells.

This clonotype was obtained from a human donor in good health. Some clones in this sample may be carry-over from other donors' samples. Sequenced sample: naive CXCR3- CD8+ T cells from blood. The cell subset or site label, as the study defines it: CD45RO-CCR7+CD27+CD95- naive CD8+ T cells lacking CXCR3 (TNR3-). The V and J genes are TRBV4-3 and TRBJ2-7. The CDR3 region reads CASSQAGLSYEQYF.